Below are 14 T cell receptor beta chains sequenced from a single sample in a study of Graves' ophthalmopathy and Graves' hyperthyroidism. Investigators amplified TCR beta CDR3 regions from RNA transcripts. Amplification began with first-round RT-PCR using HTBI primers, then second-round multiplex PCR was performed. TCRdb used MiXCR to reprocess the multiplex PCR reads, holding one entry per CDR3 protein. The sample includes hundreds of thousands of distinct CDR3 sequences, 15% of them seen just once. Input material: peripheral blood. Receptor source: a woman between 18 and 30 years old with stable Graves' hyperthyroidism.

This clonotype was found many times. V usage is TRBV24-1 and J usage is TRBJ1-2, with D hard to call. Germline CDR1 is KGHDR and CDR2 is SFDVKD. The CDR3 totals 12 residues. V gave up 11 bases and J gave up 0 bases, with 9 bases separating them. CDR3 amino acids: CAINAANYGYTF. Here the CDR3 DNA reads TGTGCCATCAACGCTGCTAACTATGGCTACACCTTC.

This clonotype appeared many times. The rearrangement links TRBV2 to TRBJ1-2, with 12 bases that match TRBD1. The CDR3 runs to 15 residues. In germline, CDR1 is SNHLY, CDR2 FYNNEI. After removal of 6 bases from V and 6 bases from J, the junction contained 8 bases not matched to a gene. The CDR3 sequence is CASRSTGTGGHGYTF. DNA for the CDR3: TGTGCCAGCAGGAGCACCGGGACAGGGGGCCATGGCTACACCTTC.

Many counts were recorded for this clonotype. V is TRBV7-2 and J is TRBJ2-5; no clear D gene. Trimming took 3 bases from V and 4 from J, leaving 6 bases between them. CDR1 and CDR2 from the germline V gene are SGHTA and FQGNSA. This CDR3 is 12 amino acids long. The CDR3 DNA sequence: TGTGCCAGCAGCTTTGGCACAGAGACCCAGTACTTC. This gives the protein CASSFGTETQYF. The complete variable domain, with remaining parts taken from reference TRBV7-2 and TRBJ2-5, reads GAGVSQSPSNKVTEKGKDVELRCDPISGHTALYWYRQSLGQGLEFLIYFQGNSAPDKSGLPSDRFSAERTGGSVSTLTIQRTQQEDSAVYLCASSFGTETQYFGPGTRLLVL.

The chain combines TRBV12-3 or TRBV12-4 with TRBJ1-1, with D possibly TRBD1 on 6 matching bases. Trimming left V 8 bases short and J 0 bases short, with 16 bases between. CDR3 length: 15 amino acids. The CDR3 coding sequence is TGTGCCAGCCACCAGTCGGGGGCAATGAACACTGAAGCTTTCTTT. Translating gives CASHQSGAMNTEAFF.

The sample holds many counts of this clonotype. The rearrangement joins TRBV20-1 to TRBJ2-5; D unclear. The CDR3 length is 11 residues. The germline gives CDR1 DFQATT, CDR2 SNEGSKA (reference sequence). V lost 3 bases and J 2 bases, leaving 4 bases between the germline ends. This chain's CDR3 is CSASPQETQYF. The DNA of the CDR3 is TGCAGTGCTAGCCCTCAAGAGACCCAGTACTTC.

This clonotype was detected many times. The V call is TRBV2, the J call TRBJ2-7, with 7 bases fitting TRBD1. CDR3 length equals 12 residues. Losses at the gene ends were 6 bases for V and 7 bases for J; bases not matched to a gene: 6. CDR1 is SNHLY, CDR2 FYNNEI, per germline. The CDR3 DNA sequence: TGTGCCAGCAGACAGGGGCCTTTGGAGCAGTACTTC. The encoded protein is CASRQGPLEQYF.

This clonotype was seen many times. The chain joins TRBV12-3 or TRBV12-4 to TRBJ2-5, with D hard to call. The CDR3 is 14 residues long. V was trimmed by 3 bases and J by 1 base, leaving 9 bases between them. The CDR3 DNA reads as TGTGCCAGCAGTTTGCCGACTTCCCAAGAGACCCAGTACTTC. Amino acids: CASSLPTSQETQYF.

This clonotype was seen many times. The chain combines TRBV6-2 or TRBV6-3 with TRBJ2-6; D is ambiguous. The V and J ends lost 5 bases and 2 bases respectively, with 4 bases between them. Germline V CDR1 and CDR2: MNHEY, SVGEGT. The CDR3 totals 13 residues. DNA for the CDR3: TGTGCCAGCAGTCGGCCTGGGGCCAACGTCCTGACTTTC. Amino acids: CASSRPGANVLTF.

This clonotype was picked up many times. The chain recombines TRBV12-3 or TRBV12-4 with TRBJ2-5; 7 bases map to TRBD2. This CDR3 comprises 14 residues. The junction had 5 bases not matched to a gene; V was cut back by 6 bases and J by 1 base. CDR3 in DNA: TGTGCCAGCAGACCCGGGACTACCCAAGAGACCCAGTACTTC. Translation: CASRPGTTQETQYF.

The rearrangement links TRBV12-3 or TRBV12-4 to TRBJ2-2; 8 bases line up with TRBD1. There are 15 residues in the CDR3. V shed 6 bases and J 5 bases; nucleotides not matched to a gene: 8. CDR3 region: CASRRQGQETGELFF. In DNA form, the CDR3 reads TGTGCCAGCAGAAGACAGGGGCAGGAGACCGGGGAGCTGTTTTTT.

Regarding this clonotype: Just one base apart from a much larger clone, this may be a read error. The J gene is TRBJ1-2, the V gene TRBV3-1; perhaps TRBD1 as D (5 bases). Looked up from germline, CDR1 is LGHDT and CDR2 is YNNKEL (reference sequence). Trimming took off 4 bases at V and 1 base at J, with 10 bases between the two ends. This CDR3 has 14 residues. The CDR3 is CASSPDSSNYGYTF. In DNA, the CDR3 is TGTGCCAGCAGCCCTGACAGTAGTAACTATGGCTACACCTTC.

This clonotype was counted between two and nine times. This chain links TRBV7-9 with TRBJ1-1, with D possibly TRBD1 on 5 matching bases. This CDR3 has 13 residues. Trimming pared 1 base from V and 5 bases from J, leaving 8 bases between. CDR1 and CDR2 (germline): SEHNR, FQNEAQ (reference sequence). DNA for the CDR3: TGTGCCAGCAGCTTAGAGGGGACGACTGAAGCTTTCTTT. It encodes CASSLEGTTEAFF.

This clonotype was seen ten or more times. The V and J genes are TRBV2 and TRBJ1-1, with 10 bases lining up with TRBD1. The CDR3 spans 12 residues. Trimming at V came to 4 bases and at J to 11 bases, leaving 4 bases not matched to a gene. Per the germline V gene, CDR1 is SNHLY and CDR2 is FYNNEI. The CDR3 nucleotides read TGTGCCAGCAGTGTAGCGGGACAGGGGGCTTTCTTT. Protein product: CASSVAGQGAFF.

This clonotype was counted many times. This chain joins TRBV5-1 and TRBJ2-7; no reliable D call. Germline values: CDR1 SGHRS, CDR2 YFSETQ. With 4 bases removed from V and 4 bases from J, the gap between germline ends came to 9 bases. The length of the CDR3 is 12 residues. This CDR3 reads CASSGPYYEQYF. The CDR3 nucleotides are TGCGCCAGCAGCGGGCCATATTACGAGCAGTACTTC.